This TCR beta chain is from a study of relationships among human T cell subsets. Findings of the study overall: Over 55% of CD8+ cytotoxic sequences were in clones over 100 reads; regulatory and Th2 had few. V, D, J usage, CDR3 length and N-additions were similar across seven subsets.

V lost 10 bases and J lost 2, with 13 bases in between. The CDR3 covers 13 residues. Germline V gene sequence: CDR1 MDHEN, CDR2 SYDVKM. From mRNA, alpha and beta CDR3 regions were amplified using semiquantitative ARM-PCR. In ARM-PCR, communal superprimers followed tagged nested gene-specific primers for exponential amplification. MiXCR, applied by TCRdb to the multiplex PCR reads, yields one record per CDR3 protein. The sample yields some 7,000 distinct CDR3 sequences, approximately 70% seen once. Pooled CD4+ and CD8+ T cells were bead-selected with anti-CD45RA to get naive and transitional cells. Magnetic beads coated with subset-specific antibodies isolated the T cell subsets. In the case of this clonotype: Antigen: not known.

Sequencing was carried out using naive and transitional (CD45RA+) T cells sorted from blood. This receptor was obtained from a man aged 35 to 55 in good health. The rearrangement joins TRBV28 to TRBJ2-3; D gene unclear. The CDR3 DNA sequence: TGTGCCACAGCACCGCAGGTCACAGATACGCAGTATTTT. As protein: CATAPQVTDTQYF. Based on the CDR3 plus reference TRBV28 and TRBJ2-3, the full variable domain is DVKVTQSSRYLVKRTGEKVFLECVQDMDHENMFWYRQDPGLGLRLIYFSYDVKMKEKGDIPEGYSVSREKKERFSLILESASTNQTSMYLCATAPQVTDTQYFGPGTRLTVL.